The rows below give T cell receptor beta chains drawn from one sample of a study of CXCR4 blockade with PD-1 therapy in pancreatic cancer. Repertoires were generated with immunoSEQ multiplex PCR, while TCRdb's copy carries only in-frame clones and drops some. The sample consists of roughly 15,000 clones, over 55% of them appearing once. The sequenced sample consisted of tumor tissue. The receptors here all came from a human donor with pancreatic ductal adenocarcinoma. The CDR3 runs from the conserved cysteine through the conserved F or W. D genes are given only for firm matches. Clone size is stated in some rows and not others, as once, few, many or a class when expanded.

v_gene: TRBV16; j_gene: TRBJ2-5; d_gene: NA; abundance: NA; CDR3nt: TGTGCCAGCAGTGAATCGTACAGACAAGAGACCCAGTACTTC; CDR3aa: CASSESYRQETQYF
v_gene: TRBV29-1; j_gene: TRBJ2-3; d_gene: NA; abundance: few; CDR3nt: TGCAGCGTTGAAGGCCCAGGGATCGCAGATACGCAGTATTTT; CDR3aa: CSVEGPGIADTQYF
v_gene: TRBV18; j_gene: TRBJ2-7; d_gene: NA; abundance: NA; CDR3nt: TGTGCCAGCTCACCGAAAGTCAGTGGGTACGAGCAGTACTTC; CDR3aa: CASSPKVSGYEQYF
v_gene: TRBV29-1; j_gene: TRBJ1-1; d_gene: NA; abundance: NA; CDR3nt: TGCAGCGTTGCCCAAGGCGGCTCGAACACTGAAGCTTTCTTT; CDR3aa: CSVAQGGSNTEAFF
v_gene: TRBV14; j_gene: TRBJ2-1; d_gene: TRBD2; abundance: once; CDR3nt: TGTGCCAGCAGCCCCCCTCTAGCGGGAGGCTCCTGTATTGACGAGCAGTTCTTC; CDR3aa: CASSPPLAGGSCIDEQFF
v_gene: TRBV29-1; j_gene: TRBJ2-3; d_gene: NA; abundance: NA; CDR3nt: TGCAGCGCCGCGGGACTGAGCACAGATACGCAGTATTTT; CDR3aa: CSAAGLSTDTQYF
v_gene: TRBV19; j_gene: TRBJ1-1; d_gene: NA; abundance: NA; CDR3nt: TGTGCCAGTAGTATAGGTGGGCGGTTGAACACTGAAGCTTTCTTT; CDR3aa: CASSIGGRLNTEAFF
v_gene: TRBV6-8; j_gene: TRBJ2-1; d_gene: TRBD2; abundance: NA; CDR3nt: TGTGCCAGCAGTTTAGCGGGAAACAATGAGCAGTTCTTC; CDR3aa: CASSLAGNNEQFF
v_gene: TRBV30; j_gene: TRBJ2-7; d_gene: NA; abundance: NA; CDR3nt: TGTGCCTGGAGTGTAGGTAGCACCTACGAGCAGTACTTC; CDR3aa: CAWSVGSTYEQYF
v_gene: TRBV19; j_gene: TRBJ1-5; d_gene: NA; abundance: NA; CDR3nt: TGTGCCAGTAGTATGCTAGGGGTCCAGCCCCAGCATTTT; CDR3aa: CASSMLGVQPQHF
v_gene: TRBV11-3; j_gene: TRBJ2-6; d_gene: NA; abundance: few; CDR3nt: TGTGCCAGCAGCTTACTGGCCGAACCTGGGGCCAACGTCCTGACTTTC; CDR3aa: CASSLLAEPGANVLTF
v_gene: TRBV6-8; j_gene: TRBJ1-1; d_gene: TRBD1; abundance: NA; CDR3nt: TGTGCCAGCAGTCCCACCCAGGGGGTGGGGACTGAAGCTTTCTTT; CDR3aa: CASSPTQGVGTEAFF
v_gene: TRBV12-5; j_gene: TRBJ1-2; d_gene: NA; abundance: once; CDR3nt: TGTGCCAGCGGAAAGGTCGTGGTCCCGGCGTACTATGGCTACACCTTC; CDR3aa: CASGKVVVPAYYGYTF
v_gene: TRBV19; j_gene: TRBJ2-2; d_gene: NA; abundance: few; CDR3nt: TGTGCCAGTAGTATTTCGGGGGCAGGTACCGGGGAGCTGTTTTTT; CDR3aa: CASSISGAGTGELFF
v_gene: TRBV29-1; j_gene: TRBJ1-3; d_gene: NA; abundance: NA; CDR3nt: TGCAGCGTTGTGACCGGACAGATCTCTGGAAACACCATATATTTT; CDR3aa: CSVVTGQISGNTIYF
v_gene: TRBV9; j_gene: TRBJ2-3; d_gene: TRBD2; abundance: NA; CDR3nt: TGTGCCAGCAGCTCTTCTCCGCGGGAACTAGCGGTTATTGATACGCAGTATTTT; CDR3aa: CASSSSPRELAVIDTQYF
v_gene: TRBV28; j_gene: TRBJ2-7; d_gene: TRBD1; abundance: NA; CDR3nt: TGTGCCAGCAGTTTAAGCAGGGGGCGAAAGGAGCTCATCTACTTC; CDR3aa: CASSLSRGRKELIYF
v_gene: TRBV18; j_gene: TRBJ1-2; d_gene: TRBD1; abundance: NA; CDR3nt: TGTGCCAGCTCACCAAAAGCAGGGGGCATGGCCTATGGCTACACCTTC; CDR3aa: CASSPKAGGMAYGYTF
v_gene: TRBV30; j_gene: TRBJ2-5; d_gene: TRBD2; abundance: NA; CDR3nt: TGTGCCTGGAGTGGTGGGAGGGTCCAAGAGACCCAGTACTTC; CDR3aa: CAWSGGRVQETQYF
v_gene: TRBV9; j_gene: TRBJ2-3; d_gene: NA; abundance: few; CDR3nt: TGTGCCAGCAGCGTCAGCGGGCACTACACAGATACGCAGTATTTT; CDR3aa: CASSVSGHYTDTQYF
v_gene: TRBV28; j_gene: TRBJ2-3; d_gene: NA; abundance: NA; CDR3nt: TGTGCCAGCAGTCACCCGACCAGCACAGATACGCAGTATTTT; CDR3aa: CASSHPTSTDTQYF
v_gene: TRBV10-3; j_gene: TRBJ1-4; d_gene: NA; abundance: once; CDR3nt: TGTGCCAGCCGATCCGGGGGCTGGGAAAAACTGTTTTTT; CDR3aa: CASRSGGWEKLFF
v_gene: TRBV5-1; j_gene: TRBJ1-1; d_gene: NA; abundance: NA; CDR3nt: TGCGCCAGCAGATTAGAACCATTGGGGACTGAAGCTTTCTTT; CDR3aa: CASRLEPLGTEAFF
v_gene: TRBV13; j_gene: TRBJ2-3; d_gene: TRBD1; abundance: few; CDR3nt: TGTGCCAGCAGGGATGGGACAGGGGTTAGCACAGATACGCAGTATTTT; CDR3aa: CASRDGTGVSTDTQYF
v_gene: TRBV29-1; j_gene: TRBJ2-5; d_gene: NA; abundance: NA; CDR3nt: TGCAGCGTTGATTGGGGCGCATGGGAGACCCAGTACTTC; CDR3aa: CSVDWGAWETQYF
v_gene: TRBV4-1; j_gene: TRBJ2-1; d_gene: NA; abundance: NA; CDR3nt: TGCGCCAGCAGTTTCGTACCAGGAAACTCCTACAATGAGCAGTTCTTC; CDR3aa: CASSFVPGNSYNEQFF
v_gene: TRBV5-1; j_gene: TRBJ1-1; d_gene: TRBD1; abundance: NA; CDR3nt: TGCGCCAGCAGACCGGGACAGGTGAACACTGAAGCTTTCTTT; CDR3aa: CASRPGQVNTEAFF
v_gene: TRBV11-3; j_gene: TRBJ2-5; d_gene: NA; abundance: few; CDR3nt: TGTGCCAGCAGCTTGTTCGGGCAGGTAGAGACCCAGTACTTC; CDR3aa: CASSLFGQVETQYF
v_gene: TRBV14; j_gene: TRBJ2-1; d_gene: TRBD2; abundance: NA; CDR3nt: TGTGCCAGCAGCCAAAGCGCCAGAGCTAGCGGGACTGCCTACAATGAGCAGTTCTTC; CDR3aa: CASSQSARASGTAYNEQFF
v_gene: TRBV7-5; j_gene: TRBJ2-5; d_gene: NA; abundance: few; CDR3nt: TGTGCCAGCAGCTTGTCCTCCTTAGACGCGACCCAGTACTTC; CDR3aa: CASSLSSLDATQYF
v_gene: TRBV14; j_gene: TRBJ2-3; d_gene: NA; abundance: once; CDR3nt: TGTGCCAGCAGCCAATCCGGAGGGCCAGGGGATACGCAGTATTTT; CDR3aa: CASSQSGGPGDTQYF
v_gene: TRBV19; j_gene: TRBJ2-1; d_gene: TRBD2; abundance: NA; CDR3nt: TGTGCCAGTAGTCCTAGCCCTGATAGCGGGCGGGATGAGCAGTTCTTC; CDR3aa: CASSPSPDSGRDEQFF
v_gene: TRBV29-1; j_gene: TRBJ2-6; d_gene: TRBD1; abundance: NA; CDR3nt: TGCAGCGTTGAAGATCAGAGGACAGGGTGGCCTGGGGCCAACGTCCTGACTTTC; CDR3aa: CSVEDQRTGWPGANVLTF